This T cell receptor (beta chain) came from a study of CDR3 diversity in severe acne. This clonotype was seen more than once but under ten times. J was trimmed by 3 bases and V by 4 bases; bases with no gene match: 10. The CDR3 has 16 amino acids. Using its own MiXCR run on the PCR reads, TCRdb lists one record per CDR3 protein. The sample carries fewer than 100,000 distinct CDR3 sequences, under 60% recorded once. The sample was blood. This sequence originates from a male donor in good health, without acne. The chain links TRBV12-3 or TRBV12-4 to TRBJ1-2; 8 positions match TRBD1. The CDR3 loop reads CASSSLIATGDYGYTF. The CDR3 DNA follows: TGTGCCAGCAGTTCTTTAATTGCGACAGGGGACTATGGCTACACCTTC.